This TCR beta chain stems from a study of T cell responses to AZD1222 COVID-19 vaccine. Study observations and caveats: Baseline seropositivity occurred in only a handful of AZD1222 recipients. Repertoires were obtained solely post-peak T cell response. Donors were mostly white British, more females; clonal diversity possibly underestimated. Distributed over spike, vaccine-associated CD4 TCRs predominated at 160-218 and 743-854.

TCRdb's table, derived via immunoSEQ multiplex PCR, lists solely in-frame clones and lacks some. The sample has 200,000 or so clones, 88% seen once. This clone was observed a few times. Its target is not known. The material sequenced was peripheral blood, taken on day 0 of AZD1222 vaccination. The TCR was taken from an adult in good health.

CDR3 sequence (DNA): TGTGCCAGCAGTCCGGACAGCTACAATCAGCCCCAGCATTTT. This codes for CASSPDSYNQPQHF. The chain employs TRBV28 and TRBJ1-5; TRBD1 is a possible D gene (6 bases). The ends were cut back, 5 bases at V and 3 bases at J, with 11 bases in the middle. CDR3 length equals 14 residues. Germline CDR1 reads MDHEN; CDR2 reads SYDVKM.